The rows below give T cell receptor beta chains drawn from one sample of a study of human T cells and chemical hapten exposure. Each CDR3 protein gets one entry after TCRdb re-called the RACE reads with MiXCR. This sample has under 200,000 distinct CDR3 sequences, with around 30% found just once. This material consisted of whole blood, taken in connection with sensitization to the hapten diphenylcyclopropenone (DPC). The receptors stem from a young woman with alopecia areata. Some clones in this sample may be carry-over from other donors' samples. CDR3s include the opening cysteine and the closing phenylalanine or tryptophan. Not every row has a clone size; where given, it reads once, few, many or a size class.

v_call,clone_size,cdr3_aa
TRBV10-3,few,CAISEAGTGVGSPLHF
TRBV6-2/TRBV6-3,NA,CASKQQGATKNIQYF
TRBV20-1,few,CSARALAGTDTQYF
TRBV29-1,few,CSVDGDRGSREEAFF
TRBV21-1,NA,CASDRFREKLFF
TRBV7-2,NA,CASSQRIQGTDTQYF
TRBV30,NA,CAWSWTDNEQFF
TRBV4-2,NA,CASSQDERNYEQYF
TRBV11-3,few,CASSFGGAGEQFF
TRBV7-6,few,CASSSSVSYEQYF
TRBV20-1,NA,CSAGGGRGGGQPQHF
TRBV11-2,few,CASTLATSSGEKLFF
TRBV4-1,NA,CASSEIQHQETQYF
TRBV9,NA,CASSAGQGATYEQYF